This TCR beta chain is drawn from a study of human versus mouse CDR3 diversity and MHC coevolution. This CDR3 is 15 amino acids long. CDR1 and CDR2 from the germline V gene are SGHNT and YYREEE (reference sequence). The junction had 2 bases not matched to a gene; V was cut back by 0 bases and J by 0 bases. Clones were sequenced by immunoSEQ multiplex PCR, and TCRdb holds only the in-frame ones, with some missing. The profile shows around 77,000 clones, 92% of them singletons. Regarding the study as a whole: Around 1.5 million TCR beta clonotypes were estimated for humans, the largest repertoire. The lowest clonal inequality scores came from most of the three human donors.

Note on this clone: The antigen is unknown.

The rearrangement links TRBV5-4 to TRBJ2-7, with 8 bases aligning to TRBD2. The sequenced sample consisted of naive CD4+ T cells from blood. Subset reported: CD45RO-negative CD62L-positive naive CD4 T cells. The receptor was isolated from a person aged 25-75 years in good health. The CDR3: CASSLDLAGSYEQYF. DNA of the CDR3: TGTGCCAGCAGCTTGGATCTAGCGGGCTCCTACGAGCAGTACTTC.